The 31 T cell receptor beta chains in this list originate from one sample, sequenced in a study of T cells in severe cutaneous drug reactions. Sequenced patients had Stevens-Johnson syndrome or toxic epidermal necrolysis caused by carbamazepine. Libraries were made by iRepertoire multiplex PCR with TCR subtype-specific primers for bulk and single-cell sequencing. TCRdb re-called the multiplex PCR reads, yielding one record per CDR3 amino acid sequence without DNA. The table gives approximately 20,000 distinct CDR3 sequences; the top ten clones make up around 7% of it. The sample was PBMCs. The receptors here all came from a human donor with toxic epidermal necrolysis, a severe cutaneous drug reaction.

The chain employs TRBV12-3 or TRBV12-4 and TRBJ1-3; TCRdb's D call of TRBD1 is untestable without DNA. The CDR3 length is 12 residues. The CDR3 sequence is CASRRTGSTIYF.

The chain joins TRBV29-1 to TRBJ2-5. Germline V gene lookup returns CDR1 SQVTM and CDR2 ANQGSEA. There are 12 residues in the CDR3. This CDR3 reads CSANSEKETQYF.

V usage is TRBV9 and J usage is TRBJ2-1; TCRdb's D call, TRBD2, is unchecked because there is no DNA. The CDR3 sequence is 20 residues long. Germline CDR1 is SGDLS and CDR2 is YYNGEE. CDR3 protein: CASSVTVVTSGRLEKDEQFF.

By frequency, this clonotype is medium-sized. The chain combines TRBV6-2 or TRBV6-3 with TRBJ1-1; absent DNA, TCRdb's TRBD1 call cannot be checked. The V gene's germline CDR1 is MNHEY and CDR2 SVGEGT. The CDR3 sequence is 12 residues long. The CDR3 spells CASSYTGAEAFF.

The J gene is TRBJ1-1, the V gene TRBV4-1; absent DNA, TCRdb's TRBD1 call cannot be checked. CDR1 is MGHRA, CDR2 YSYEKL, per germline. This CDR3 comprises 14 residues. CDR3 protein: CASSQDRTGQKAFF.

V usage is TRBV4-2 and J usage is TRBJ2-1; the TCRdb call, TRBD2, lacks DNA for checking. The CDR3 sequence is 16 residues long. The V gene's germline CDR1 is LGHNA and CDR2 YNFKEQ. CDR3 protein: CASSQEGTGSYNEQFF.

The rearrangement joins TRBV7-2 to TRBJ2-7; as DNA is missing, the TRBD2 call by TCRdb cannot be tested. Germline CDR1 reads SGHTA; CDR2 reads FQGNSA. The length of the CDR3 is 17 residues. This CDR3 reads CASSGGGTSGRASEQYF.

The CDR3 protein is CASSQRGKESPLHF. The V gene is TRBV3-1, the J gene TRBJ1-6; the D gene TCRdb calls, TRBD1, cannot be checked with no DNA. CDR1 is LGHDT, CDR2 YNNKEL, per germline (reference sequence). CDR3 length: 14 amino acids.

The chain has TRBV7-9 and TRBJ2-5; TCRdb lists TRBD1, though no DNA is available to test this call. The CDR3 runs to 14 residues. Germline V gives CDR1 SEHNR, CDR2 FQNEAQ (reference sequence). CDR3 residues: CASSLTGIRETQYF.

The genes are TRBV6-2 or TRBV6-3 and TRBJ2-7; TCRdb returns TRBD2, unconfirmable since there is no DNA. CDR1 MNHEY and CDR2 SVGEGT come from the germline V gene. CDR3 length: 15 amino acids. The CDR3 reads CASRRLADFYYEQYF.

The chain's CDR3 is CASSSRLAGGDEQFF. V gene TRBV5-1 combines with J gene TRBJ2-1; with no DNA, the TCRdb D assignment of TRBD2 cannot be verified. Per the germline V gene, CDR1 is SGHRS and CDR2 is YFSETQ. This CDR3 is 15 amino acids long.

The chain carries TRBV4-1 and TRBJ2-7; TCRdb indicates TRBD1, and absent DNA this call remains unverified. The germline V gene has CDR1 MGHRA and CDR2 YSYEKL. CDR3 length: 15 amino acids. CDR3 region: CASSHVTGENYEQYF.

The chain recombines TRBV4-2 with TRBJ1-2. The CDR3 sequence is 13 residues long. The germline gives CDR1 LGHNA, CDR2 YNFKEQ. The CDR3 region is CASSQGRGDGYTF.

V is TRBV7-9 and J is TRBJ1-2; TCRdb names TRBD1, which stays unverified in the absence of DNA. CDR3 length: 14 residues. The germline V gene has CDR1 SEHNR and CDR2 FQNEAQ (reference sequence). CDR3 loop: CASSLGQGIYGYTF.

V is TRBV4-1 and J is TRBJ2-5. The CDR3 is 17 amino acids. Germline loops: CDR1 MGHRA, CDR2 YSYEKL. CDR3 sequence reads: CASSPYAQRAAQETQYF.

J is TRBJ2-7 and V is TRBV12-3 or TRBV12-4; TCRdb's assignment of TRBD2 cannot be checked, as there is no DNA. The CDR3 consists of 18 residues. The CDR3 loop reads CASSTDYLGTSGYYEQYF.

The CDR3: CASSQPGDIYEQYF. This sequence joins TRBV6-2 or TRBV6-3 and TRBJ2-7; TCRdb's D gene call, TRBD1, goes unchecked for lack of DNA. The CDR3 is 14 amino acids. Looked up from germline, CDR1 is MNHEY and CDR2 is SVGEGT.

This chain joins TRBV5-1 and TRBJ2-5; TCRdb returns TRBD1, unconfirmable since there is no DNA. Germline lookup yields CDR1 SGHRS and CDR2 YFSETQ. The CDR3 sequence is 14 residues long. CDR3 in amino acids: CASSPSRPGETQYF. Full variable domain (outside the CDR3, taken from reference TRBV5-1 and TRBJ2-5): KAGVTQTPRYLIKTRGQQVTLSCSPISGHRSVSWYQQTPGQGLQFLFEYFSETQRNKGNFPGRFSGRQFSNSRSEMNVSTLELGDSALYLCASSPSRPGETQYFGPGTRLLVL.

This clonotype registers medium-sized (0.01 to 0.1%) by frequency. This chain connects TRBV9 to TRBJ1-2; no DNA is available, so the TRBD1 call from TCRdb remains unchecked. The CDR3 runs to 15 residues. In germline, CDR1 is SGDLS, CDR2 YYNGEE. The CDR3 reads CASSVRSGDRFGYTF.

The chain couples TRBV10-2 to TRBJ2-2. The CDR3 runs 14 residues. Per germline, CDR1 WSHSY and CDR2 SAAADI. The CDR3 loop reads CASSPGFDTGELFF.

V gene TRBV27 combines with J gene TRBJ2-7; TCRdb lists TRBD1, though no DNA is available to test this call. CDR3 size: 15 residues. CDR1 is MNHEY, CDR2 SMNVEV, per germline (reference sequence). CDR3 residues: CASSVYTGPSYEQYF.

The chain carries TRBV7-9 and TRBJ2-1; there is no DNA to check the TCRdb D call of TRBD2. From germline, CDR1 is SEHNR and CDR2 FQNEAQ (reference sequence). The CDR3 runs to 15 residues. The CDR3 here is CASSLLAGVQNEQFF.

Measured by frequency, this clonotype is medium-sized. The chain recombines TRBV2 with TRBJ1-3. Germline V CDR1 and CDR2: SNHLY, FYNNEI. This CDR3 comprises 14 residues. CDR3 protein: CASSEPSSGNTIYF.

This chain joins TRBV4-1 and TRBJ1-5. CDR1 MGHRA and CDR2 YSYEKL come from the germline V gene. The CDR3 is made up of 14 amino acids. This chain's CDR3 is CASSQARRDQPQHF.

This rearrangement joins TRBV19 to TRBJ2-7; as DNA is missing, the TRBD1 call by TCRdb cannot be tested. The CDR3 is 16 amino acids. The germline V gene encodes CDR1 LNHDA and CDR2 SQIVND (reference sequence). CDR3 sequence reads: CASSIPGKNDPYEQYF.

The gene calls are TRBV9 and TRBJ2-7. This CDR3 spans 13 amino acids. Germline assignment: CDR1 SGDLS and CDR2 YYNGEE. The CDR3 protein is CASSPDASYEQYF. The variable domain in full, completed from reference TRBV9 and TRBJ2-7, reads DSGVTQTPKHLITATGQRVTLRCSPRSGDLSVYWYQQSLDQGLQFLIQYYNGEERAKGNILERFSAQQFPDLHSELNLSSLELGDSALYFCASSPDASYEQYFGPGTRLTVT.

The rearrangement links TRBV28 to TRBJ1-4; the D call from TCRdb, TRBD1, cannot be confirmed without DNA. Per germline, CDR1 MDHEN and CDR2 SYDVKM. The CDR3 totals 14 residues. The CDR3 protein is CASSYRDRDEKLFF.

This chain connects TRBV14 to TRBJ1-4. The CDR3 sequence is 14 residues long. CDR1 and CDR2 (germline): SGHDN, FVKESK. CDR3 sequence: CASSQVSANEKLFF.

The chain recombines TRBV12-3 or TRBV12-4 with TRBJ1-3; TCRdb's D call of TRBD1 is untestable without DNA. This CDR3 contains 14 residues. CDR3 amino acids: CASSDHDRGDTIYF.

This CDR3 is CASSQVGSYEQYF. The gene calls are TRBV4-1 and TRBJ2-7. The length of the CDR3 is 13 residues. CDR1 is MGHRA and CDR2 is YSYEKL in the germline V gene.

The chain links TRBV19 to TRBJ1-2; the TRBD1 assignment by TCRdb is unverifiable without DNA. The CDR3 covers 15 residues. The germline V gene encodes CDR1 LNHDA and CDR2 SQIVND (reference sequence). The CDR3 sequence is CASSTYRGGSYGYTF.